The subject of this entry is one T cell receptor (beta chain). This specimen belongs to a study of blood T cell repertoires in COVID-19. Study information: Sources were T cells, B-cell-depleted T cells, or PBMCs; the material itself was cDNA or gDNA.

In the original processing: Researchers report that nucleated cell counts were estimated from reference gene primer amplification. Only in-frame clones appear in the TCRdb table, and some are missing; sequencing was by immunoSEQ multiplex PCR. V and J calls plus clone size are reproduced from that table; the DNA served to infer D and trimming. The table shows approximately 200,000 clones, with around 87% occurring only once. Those who participated ranged in age from 18 to 89 years and resided in 20 to 30 US areas. Participant-reported clinical history was the basis for cohort assignment. What was sequenced was PBMCs or T cells enriched from blood (not recorded which). This TCR came from a woman aged 25 to 39 who had recovered from COVID-19.

CDR3 residues: CASSQSEVAKNIQYF. The CDR3, as DNA: TGCGCCAGCAGTCAATCCGAGGTAGCCAAAAACATTCAGTACTTC. V and J are TRBV23-1 and TRBJ2-4; D remains ambiguous. TRBV23-1 falls under the ORF class, with uncertain function. The CDR3 runs to 15 residues. V lost 0 bases, J lost 0 bases, and 6 bases lay in between.